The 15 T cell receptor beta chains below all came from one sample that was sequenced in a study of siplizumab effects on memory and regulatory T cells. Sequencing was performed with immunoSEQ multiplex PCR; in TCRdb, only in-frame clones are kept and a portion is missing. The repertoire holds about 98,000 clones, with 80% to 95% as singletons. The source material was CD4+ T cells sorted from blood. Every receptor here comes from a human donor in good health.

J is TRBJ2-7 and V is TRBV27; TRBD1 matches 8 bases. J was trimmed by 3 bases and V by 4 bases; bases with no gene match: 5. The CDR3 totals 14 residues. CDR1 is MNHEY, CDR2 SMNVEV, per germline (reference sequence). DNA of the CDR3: TGTGCCAGCAGTTCCGGGACAGGCCGCTACGAGCAGTACTTC. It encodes CASSSGTGRYEQYF.

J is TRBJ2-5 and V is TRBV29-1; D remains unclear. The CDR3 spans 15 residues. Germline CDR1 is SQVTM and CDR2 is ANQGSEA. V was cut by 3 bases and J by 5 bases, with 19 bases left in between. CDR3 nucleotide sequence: TGCAGCGTTGAGGACCGGGCGGTTGCGCGGGAGACCCAGTACTTC. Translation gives CSVEDRAVARETQYF.

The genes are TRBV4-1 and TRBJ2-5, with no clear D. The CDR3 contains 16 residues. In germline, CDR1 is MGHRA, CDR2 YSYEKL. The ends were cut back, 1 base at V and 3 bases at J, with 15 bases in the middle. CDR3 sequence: CASSQAHGSNKETQYF. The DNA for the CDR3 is TGCGCCAGCAGCCAAGCACATGGGTCTAACAAAGAGACCCAGTACTTC.

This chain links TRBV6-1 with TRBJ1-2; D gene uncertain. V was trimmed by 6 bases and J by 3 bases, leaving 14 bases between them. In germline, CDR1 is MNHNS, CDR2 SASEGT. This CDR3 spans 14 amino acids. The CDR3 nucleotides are TGTGCCAGCAGACCTAAACCGGATTACTATGGCTACACCTTC. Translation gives CASRPKPDYYGYTF.

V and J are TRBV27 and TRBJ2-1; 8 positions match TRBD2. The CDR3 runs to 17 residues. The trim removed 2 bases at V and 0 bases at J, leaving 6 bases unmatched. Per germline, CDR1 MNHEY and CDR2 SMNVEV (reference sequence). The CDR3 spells CASSLSGSPSSYNEQFF. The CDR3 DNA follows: TGTGCCAGCAGTTTAAGCGGGAGCCCGAGCTCCTACAATGAGCAGTTCTTC.

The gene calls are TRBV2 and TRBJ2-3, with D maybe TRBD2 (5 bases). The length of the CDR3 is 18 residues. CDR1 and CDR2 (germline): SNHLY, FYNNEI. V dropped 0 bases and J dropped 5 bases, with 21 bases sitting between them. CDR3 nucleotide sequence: TGTGCCAGCAGTGAAGCCGTACCGGGCCTGAGTGGAGGAGATACGCAGTATTTT. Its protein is CASSEAVPGLSGGDTQYF.

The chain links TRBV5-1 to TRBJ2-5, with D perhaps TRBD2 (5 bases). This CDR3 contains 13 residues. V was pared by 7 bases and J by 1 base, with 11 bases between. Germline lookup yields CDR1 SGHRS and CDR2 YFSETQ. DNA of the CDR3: TGCGCCAGCCGGGGATCGATCCAAGAGACCCAGTACTTC. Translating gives CASRGSIQETQYF.

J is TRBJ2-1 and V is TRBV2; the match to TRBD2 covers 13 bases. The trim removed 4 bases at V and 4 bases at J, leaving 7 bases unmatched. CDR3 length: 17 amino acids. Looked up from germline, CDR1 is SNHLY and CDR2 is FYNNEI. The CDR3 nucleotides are TGTGCCAGCAGTGGGAGGACTAGCGGGGGCCTTTACAATGAGCAGTTCTTC. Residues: CASSGRTSGGLYNEQFF.

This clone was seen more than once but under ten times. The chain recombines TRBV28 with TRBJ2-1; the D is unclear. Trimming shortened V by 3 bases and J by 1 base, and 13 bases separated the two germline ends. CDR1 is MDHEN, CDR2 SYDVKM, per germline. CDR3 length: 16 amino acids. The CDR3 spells CASSFRRLPSYNEQFF. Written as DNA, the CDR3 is TGTGCCAGCAGTTTTCGCAGGCTCCCTTCCTACAATGAGCAGTTCTTC.

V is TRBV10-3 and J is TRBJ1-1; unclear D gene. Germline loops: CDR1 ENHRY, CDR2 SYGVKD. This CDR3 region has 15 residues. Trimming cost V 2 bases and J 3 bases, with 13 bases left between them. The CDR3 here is CAISERETVDTEAFF. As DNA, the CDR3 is TGTGCCATCAGTGAGCGGGAGACGGTCGACACTGAAGCTTTCTTT.

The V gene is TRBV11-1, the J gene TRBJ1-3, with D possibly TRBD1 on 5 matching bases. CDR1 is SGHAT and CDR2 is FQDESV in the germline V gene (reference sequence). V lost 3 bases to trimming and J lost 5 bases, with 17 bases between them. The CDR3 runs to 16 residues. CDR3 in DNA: TGTGCCAGCAGCTTGTTCCCGGGGGATCCCCGAAACACCATATATTTT. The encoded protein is CASSLFPGDPRNTIYF. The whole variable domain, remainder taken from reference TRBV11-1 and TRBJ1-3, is EAEVAQSPRYKITEKSQAVAFWCDPISGHATLYWYRQILGQGPELLVQFQDESVVDDSQLPKDRFSAERLKGVDSTLKIQPAELGDSAMYLCASSLFPGDPRNTIYFGEGSWLTVV.

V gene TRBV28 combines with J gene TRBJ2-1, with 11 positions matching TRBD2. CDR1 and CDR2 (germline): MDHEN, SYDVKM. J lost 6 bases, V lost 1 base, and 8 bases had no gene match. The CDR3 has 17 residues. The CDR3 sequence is CASSLFVAGGQGNEQFF. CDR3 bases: TGTGCCAGCAGTTTATTCGTAGCGGGAGGGCAGGGCAATGAGCAGTTCTTC.

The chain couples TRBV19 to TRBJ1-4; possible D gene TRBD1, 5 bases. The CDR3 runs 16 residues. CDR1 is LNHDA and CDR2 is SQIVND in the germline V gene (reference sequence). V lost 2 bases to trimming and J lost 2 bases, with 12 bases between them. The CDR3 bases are TGTGCCAGTAGTATAAGCGGGGCCTCGACTAATGAAAAACTGTTTTTT. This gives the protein CASSISGASTNEKLFF.

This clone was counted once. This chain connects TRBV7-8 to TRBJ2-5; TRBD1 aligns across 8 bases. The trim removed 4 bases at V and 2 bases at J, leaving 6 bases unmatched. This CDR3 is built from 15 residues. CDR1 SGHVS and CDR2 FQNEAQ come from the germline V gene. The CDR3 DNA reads TGTGCCAGCAGCTATTCCCGGACAGGGCAAGAGACCCAGTACTTC. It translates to CASSYSRTGQETQYF.

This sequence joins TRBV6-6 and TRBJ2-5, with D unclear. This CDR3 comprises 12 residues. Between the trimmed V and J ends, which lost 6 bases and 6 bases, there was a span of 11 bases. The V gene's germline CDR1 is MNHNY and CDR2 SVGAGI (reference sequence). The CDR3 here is CASRDLLKTQYF. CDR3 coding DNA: TGTGCCAGCAGGGACCTTTTGAAGACCCAGTACTTC.